A single TCR beta chain is shown here with its context. Gene-specific TRAV and TRBV primers were used for first-strand cDNA, covering alpha and beta chains. The authors ran about 21 PCR cycles to amplify TCRs with a constant-region primer and V-primer adapter. mRNA, once isolated, was amplified by in vitro transcription. Each CDR3 protein is one row after TCRdb ran MiXCR on the reads. The sample includes roughly 11,000 distinct CDR3 sequences, around three fifths seen only once; the top ten take 12%. Treatment of the donors consisted of nivolumab and ipilimumab (plus aspirin, low-dose cyclophosphamide and low-dose radiotherapy). Patients who could take part had advanced solid tumors with no tumor-infiltrating lymphocytes. This sample is drawn from a study of low-dose radiotherapy and immunotherapy resistance in tumors. Study in general: The treatment that patients received was intravenous nivolumab 240 mg every two weeks plus ipilimumab 1 mg/kg every six weeks.

Between the trimmed V and J ends, which lost 4 bases and 4 bases, there was a span of 14 bases. Germline V gives CDR1 SGDLS, CDR2 YYNGEE. The CDR3 is 14 amino acids. The chain recombines TRBV9 with TRBJ2-5; D is possibly TRBD1 or TRBD2 (5 bases each). This clonotype was obtained from a human donor with advanced metastatic prostate, ovarian, gallbladder or colorectal cancer (not recorded which). This table probably holds off-target reads from a library built for another chain. The DNA for the CDR3 is TGTGCCAGCAGCATTACCGGGACGATAGAGACCCAGTACTTC. Amino acids: CASSITGTIETQYF.